This T cell receptor beta chain was found in a study of T cells in localized non-small cell lung cancer. Here immunoSEQ multiplex PCR was the method, and the copy in TCRdb shows in-frame clones only, minus some. The data hold tens of thousands of clones, with approximately 82% observed a single time. From germline, CDR1 is SGHTA and CDR2 FQGNSA. V lost 1 base and J 6 bases, leaving 9 bases between the germline ends. The CDR3 runs 13 residues. This TCR derives from an older female donor with stage II squamous cell lung carcinoma. Specimen: peripheral blood, collected before any cancer treatment. The rearrangement joins TRBV7-2 to TRBJ1-2; D is perhaps TRBD1 (5 bases). This chain's CDR3 is CASSLVDTHGYTF. Written as DNA, the CDR3 is TGTGCCAGCAGCTTAGTGGACACCCATGGCTACACCTTC.